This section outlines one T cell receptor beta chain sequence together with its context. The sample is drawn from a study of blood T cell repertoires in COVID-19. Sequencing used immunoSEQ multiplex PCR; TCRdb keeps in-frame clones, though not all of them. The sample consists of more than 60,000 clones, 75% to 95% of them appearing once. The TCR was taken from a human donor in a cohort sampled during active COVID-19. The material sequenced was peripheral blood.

CDR3 amino acids: CASRIAGGPGTQYF. The CDR3, as DNA: TGTGCCAGCAGGATAGCGGGGGGGCCGGGTACGCAGTATTTT. V is TRBV7-8 and J is TRBJ2-3; 11 positions agree with TRBD2. The CDR3 spans 14 residues. V was pared by 6 bases and J by 8 bases, with 7 bases of the junction left unmatched. Germline CDR1 and CDR2: SGHVS and FQNEAQ.